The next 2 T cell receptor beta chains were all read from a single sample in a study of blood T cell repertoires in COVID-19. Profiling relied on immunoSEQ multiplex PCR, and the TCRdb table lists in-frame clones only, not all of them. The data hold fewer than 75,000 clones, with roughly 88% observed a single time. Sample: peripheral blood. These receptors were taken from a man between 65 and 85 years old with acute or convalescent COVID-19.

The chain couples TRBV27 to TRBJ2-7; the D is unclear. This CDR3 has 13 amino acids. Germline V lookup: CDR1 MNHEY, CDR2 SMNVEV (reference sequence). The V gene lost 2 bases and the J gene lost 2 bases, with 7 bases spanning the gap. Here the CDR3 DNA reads TGTGCCAGCAGTTTAACCCAGGCCTACGAGCAGTACTTC. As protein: CASSLTQAYEQYF.

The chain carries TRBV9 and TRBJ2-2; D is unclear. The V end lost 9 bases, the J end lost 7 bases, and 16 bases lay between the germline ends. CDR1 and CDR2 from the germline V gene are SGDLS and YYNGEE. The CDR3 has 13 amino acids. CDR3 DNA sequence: TGTGCCACCTCAGGCAAGGTCCACGGGGAGCTGTTTTTT. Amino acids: CATSGKVHGELFF.